Described below is a single T cell receptor beta chain sequence and its context. The data derive from a study of blood T cell repertoires in COVID-19. The junction had 7 bases not matched to a gene; V was cut back by 4 bases and J by 4 bases. This CDR3 is built from 16 residues. Germline lookup yields CDR1 WNHNN and CDR2 SYGVQD (reference sequence). Sequenced by immunoSEQ multiplex PCR; TCRdb stores in-frame clones only, minus some. This sample has under 200,000 clones, with 82% found just once. Sequencing was done on a sample of PBMCs or T cells enriched from blood (not recorded which). This receptor was identified in a man aged 55-75 years who had recovered from COVID-19. This chain joins TRBV10-1 and TRBJ2-5; TRBD2 agrees at 12 bases. The CDR3 region is CASSVKLAGGGETQYF. CDR3 in DNA: TGCGCCAGCAGTGTAAAACTAGCGGGAGGAGGAGAGACCCAGTACTTC.